This T cell receptor beta chain was sequenced in a study of T-cell reconstitution after alpha-beta-depleted transplantation in children. This clonotype was observed many times. In germline, CDR1 is SGHTA, CDR2 FQGNSA. V was shortened by 5 bases and J by 1 base, with 11 bases between the two germline ends. The CDR3 contains 14 residues. Unique molecular identifiers were used to barcode this TCRbeta library. MiXCR was run by TCRdb on the PCR reads, yielding one entry per CDR3 protein. The sample carries under 140,000 distinct CDR3 sequences, over 9% recorded once. The source material was PBMCs from the stem cell graft donor, sampled from the stem cell graft. This chain uses TRBV7-2 with TRBJ1-2; D is perhaps TRBD1 (5 bases). This sequence originates from a human donor who donated a stem cell graft to a child with acute lymphoblastic leukemia. CDR3 DNA sequence: TGTGCCAGCAGCGAAAGTGGGGGTAACTATGGCTACACCTTC. It is translated as CASSESGGNYGYTF.